This TCR beta chain was sequenced during a study of cytomegalovirus exposure and HLA in healthy donors. Study details: Of 398 genotyped donors, about 81% clustered with self-reported Caucasian donors. Study results and limitations: Altogether, around 160 TCR beta chains were recorded as cytomegalovirus-associated. There were some public TCRs occurring in many donors, but most TCR sequences were rare.

The CDR3 totals 13 residues. CDR1 is MNHNY and CDR2 is SVGAGI in the germline V gene (reference sequence). PCR involved 60 Vbeta and 13 Jbeta primers. Assay used: immunoSEQ multiplex PCR; TCRdb lists only in-frame clones, some missing. The sample lists 100,000 to 120,000 clones, 76% occurring once. About this clone itself: No antigen is known for it.

The origin of this receptor is a young man in good health and CMV-seropositive. The sample comprised PBMCs. The genes are TRBV6-6 and TRBJ2-5, with TRBD2 matching over 10 bases. TRBJ2-7 explains the end of the DNA better; the J call may be wrong. Written as DNA, the CDR3 is TGTGCCAGCAGTCGGACTAGCGGTGACGAGCAGTACTTC. This encodes CASSRTSGDEQYF.